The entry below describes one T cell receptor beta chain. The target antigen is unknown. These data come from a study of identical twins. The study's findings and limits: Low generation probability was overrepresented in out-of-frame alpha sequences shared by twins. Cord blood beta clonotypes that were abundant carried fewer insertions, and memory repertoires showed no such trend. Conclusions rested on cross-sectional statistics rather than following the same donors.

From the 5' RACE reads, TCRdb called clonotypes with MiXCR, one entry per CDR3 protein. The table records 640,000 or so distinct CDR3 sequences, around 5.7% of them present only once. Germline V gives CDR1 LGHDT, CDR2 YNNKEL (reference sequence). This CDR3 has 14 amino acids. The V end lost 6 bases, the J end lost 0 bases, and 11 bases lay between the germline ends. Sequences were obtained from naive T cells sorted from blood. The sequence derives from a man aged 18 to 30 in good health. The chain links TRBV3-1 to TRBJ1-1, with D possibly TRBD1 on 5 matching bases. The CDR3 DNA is TGTGCCAGCAGTACTGAAGGGGTGAACACTGAAGCTTTCTTT. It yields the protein CASSTEGVNTEAFF.